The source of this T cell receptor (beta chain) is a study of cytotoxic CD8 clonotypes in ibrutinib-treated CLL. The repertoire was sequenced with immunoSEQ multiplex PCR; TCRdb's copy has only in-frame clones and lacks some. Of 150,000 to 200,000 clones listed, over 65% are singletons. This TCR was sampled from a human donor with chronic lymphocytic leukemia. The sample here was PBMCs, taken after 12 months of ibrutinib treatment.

The CDR3 DNA follows: TGCGCCAGCAGCCAAGATATTGGGACGGAATCCTACGAGCAGTACTTC. Amino acid sequence: CASSQDIGTESYEQYF. The chain is built from TRBV4-3 and TRBJ2-7; D tentatively fits TRBD1 or TRBD2 (5 bases each). Deletions cut 0 bases from V and 1 base from J, with 13 bases between. The CDR3 length is 16 residues. Germline V gives CDR1 LGHNA, CDR2 YSLEER.